Below are 16 T cell receptor beta chains sequenced from a single sample in a study of T cells in Graves' hyperthyroidism and ophthalmopathy. Amplification of TCR beta CDR3 regions used RNA as the template. The study used the HTBI primer set for a first-round RT-PCR of the TCR CDR3. Via MiXCR, TCRdb re-called the multiplex PCR reads, giving one row per CDR3 protein. This table holds 650,000 to 700,000 distinct CDR3 sequences, 15% to 20% found once. Sequencing was done on a sample of blood. The origin of the receptors is a man aged 45-65 years with Graves' hyperthyroidism.

The CDR3 reads CASSHRGLAGRNGELFF. CDR3 nucleotides: TGCGCCAGCAGCCACCGGGGACTAGCGGGACGTAACGGGGAGCTGTTTTTT. The chain has TRBV4-1 and TRBJ2-2; 13 bases line up with TRBD2. J lost 7 bases, V lost 3 bases, and 8 bases had no gene match. The CDR3 covers 17 residues. Germline assignment: CDR1 MGHRA and CDR2 YSYEKL.

This clonotype was observed many times. The chain joins TRBV11-2 to TRBJ2-1, with D possibly being TRBD2 (5 bases). Germline V gene lookup returns CDR1 SGHAT and CDR2 FQNNGV. The CDR3 is 14 residues long. V dropped 5 bases and J dropped 6 bases, with 14 bases sitting between them. The CDR3 spells CASSILTAVNEQFF. The CDR3 coding sequence is TGTGCCAGCAGCATCCTTACAGCGGTCAATGAGCAGTTCTTC.

This clonotype was seen a handful of times. The chain has TRBV10-3 and TRBJ2-2, with 8 nucleotides matching TRBD1. The V gene's germline CDR1 is ENHRY and CDR2 SYGVKD. CDR3 length equals 15 residues. V dropped 11 bases and J dropped 1; count of bases not matched to a gene: 9. CDR3 in DNA: TGTGCCTTAAAAACCGGGACAGGGAACACCGGGGAGCTGTTTTTT. It yields the protein CALKTGTGNTGELFF.

This clonotype has more than one count but fewer than ten. V and J are TRBV10-3 and TRBJ2-5; 8 nucleotides align to TRBD1. This CDR3 contains 13 residues. CDR1 is ENHRY and CDR2 is SYGVKD in the germline V gene. V lost 5 bases, J lost 2 bases, and 1 base stayed unmatched. CDR3 sequence: CAISRQGQETQYF. The CDR3, as DNA: TGTGCCATCAGTAGACAGGGGCAAGAGACCCAGTACTTC.

This clonotype was recorded at least ten times. This chain connects TRBV20-1 to TRBJ1-2; D remains ambiguous. The germline V and J ends were trimmed by 5 bases and 6 bases, with 13 bases remaining between them. CDR1 is DFQATT, CDR2 SNEGSKA, per germline (reference sequence). The length of the CDR3 is 12 residues. The CDR3 bases are TGCAGTGCTGTGCTCCCTCCTGATGGCTACACCTTC. This codes for CSAVLPPDGYTF.

The table lists this clonotype with many counts. V and J are TRBV10-3 and TRBJ1-1; TRBD1 aligns across 8 bases. V lost 3 bases, J lost 1 base, and 7 bases stayed unmatched. CDR3 length: 16 residues. CDR1 and CDR2 (germline): ENHRY, SYGVKD. CDR3 in amino acids: CAISDKDRARNTEAFF. CDR3 bases: TGTGCCATCAGTGATAAGGACAGGGCGCGGAACACTGAAGCTTTCTTT.

V is TRBV28 and J is TRBJ2-1; 12 nucleotides agree with TRBD2. With 7 bases clipped from V and 12 bases from J, the junction kept 7 bases outside the gene matches. This CDR3 region has 13 residues. CDR1 MDHEN and CDR2 SYDVKM come from the germline V gene. The CDR3 loop is CASTSGRALVQFF. Written as DNA, the CDR3 is TGTGCCAGCACTAGCGGGAGGGCTCTCGTGCAGTTCTTC. Variable domain in full (rest from reference TRBV28 and TRBJ2-1): DVKVTQSSRYLVKRTGEKVFLECVQDMDHENMFWYRQDPGLGLRLIYFSYDVKMKEKGDIPEGYSVSREKKERFSLILESASTNQTSMYLCASTSGRALVQFFGPGTRLTVL.

This clonotype has a count of ten or more. The chain is built from TRBV24-1 and TRBJ2-7; perhaps TRBD2 as D (5 bases). The germline gives CDR1 KGHDR, CDR2 SFDVKD. Deletions cut 1 base from V and 6 bases from J, with 24 bases between. The CDR3 loop spans 18 amino acids. CDR3 loop: CATSDFLPPDDGVCEQYF. Here the CDR3 DNA reads TGTGCCACCAGTGATTTTCTCCCCCCGGACGACGGGGTCTGCGAGCAGTACTTC.

This chain uses TRBV20-1 with TRBJ2-7; TRBD2 is a possible D gene (7 bases). There are 13 residues in the CDR3. CDR1 DFQATT and CDR2 SNEGSKA come from the germline V gene (reference sequence). Between the trimmed V and J ends, which lost 5 bases and 2 bases, there was a span of 13 bases. CDR3: CSAGRGPAYEQYF. The CDR3 bases are TGCAGTGCTGGGCGGGGGCCAGCCTACGAGCAGTACTTC.

This chain joins TRBV19 and TRBJ1-6, with a tentative D call TRBD1 (5 bases). Germline CDR1 LNHDA, CDR2 SQIVND (reference sequence). The CDR3 is 12 residues long. V gave up 5 bases and J gave up 12 bases, with 11 bases separating them. In DNA form, the CDR3 reads TGTGCCAGTAGTGACAGATTCTTACCCCTCCACTTT. Protein: CASSDRFLPLHF. The variable domain in full, with the rest retrieved from reference TRBV19 and TRBJ1-6, is DGGITQSPKYLFRKEGQNVTLSCEQNLNHDAMYWYRQDPGQGLRLIYYSQIVNDFQKGDIAEGYSVSREKKESFPLTVTSAQKNPTAFYLCASSDRFLPLHFGNGTRLTVT.

Only a few counts were recorded for this clonotype. This chain uses TRBV5-1 with TRBJ1-2; a possible D gene is TRBD1 (5 bases). Trimming cost V 3 bases and J 7 bases, with 13 bases left between them. Germline CDR1 SGHRS, CDR2 YFSETQ. This CDR3 spans 13 amino acids. The CDR3 region has the DNA TGCGCCAGCAGCTGGAGCAGGGAATCTGGCTACACCTTC. It is translated as CASSWSRESGYTF.

This clonotype was found a few times. The chain couples TRBV7-2 to TRBJ2-7; 8 positions match TRBD2. J lost 2 bases, V lost 3 bases, and 3 bases had no gene match. This CDR3 is built from 14 residues. Per germline, CDR1 SGHTA and CDR2 FQGNSA. CDR3 sequence reads: CASSFLLAAYEQYF. CDR3 bases: TGTGCCAGCAGCTTCTTACTAGCGGCCTACGAGCAGTACTTC.

The chain uses TRBV3-1 and TRBJ2-2, with TRBD2 matching 9 bases. Germline assignment: CDR1 LGHDT and CDR2 YNNKEL (reference sequence). The CDR3 is 20 amino acids. Trimming at V came to 0 bases and at J to 1 base, leaving 12 bases not matched to a gene. This CDR3 reads CASSQDIPSGTLLNTGELFF. The CDR3 coding sequence is TGTGCCAGCAGCCAAGATATTCCTAGCGGGACGCTCCTGAACACCGGGGAGCTGTTTTTT.

This clonotype was counted at least ten times. This rearrangement joins TRBV27 to TRBJ2-7, with TRBD1 matching 7 bases. The CDR3 is 12 amino acids. CDR1 MNHEY and CDR2 SMNVEV come from the germline V gene (reference sequence). The V segment lost 6 bases and the J segment 2 bases; nucleotides outside the gene matches: 1. Here the CDR3 DNA reads TGTGCCAGCAGCCAGGGGGCCTACGAGCAGTACTTC. Translated, it gives CASSQGAYEQYF.

This clonotype appeared many times. This chain links TRBV19 with TRBJ1-1, with D maybe TRBD1 (5 bases). CDR3 length: 15 residues. V was clipped by 2 bases and J by 0 bases, with 10 bases between them. Germline V lookup: CDR1 LNHDA, CDR2 SQIVND (reference sequence). DNA for the CDR3: TGTGCCAGTAGTATAATCGACAGCTTGAACACTGAAGCTTTCTTT. This codes for CASSIIDSLNTEAFF.

Only a few counts were recorded for this clonotype. The J gene is TRBJ1-2, the V gene TRBV7-8; D not resolved. V was cut by 5 bases and J by 6 bases, with 19 bases left in between. Per germline, CDR1 SGHVS and CDR2 FQNEAQ. The CDR3 is made up of 15 amino acids. The CDR3 sequence: CASSLARIGLNGYTF. DNA of the CDR3: TGTGCCAGCAGCCTCGCCCGGATAGGGTTAAATGGCTACACCTTC.